The source of this T cell receptor (beta chain) is a study of blood T cell repertoires in COVID-19. Background on the study: Samples representing acute and convalescent COVID-19 were sourced from the United States, Italy and Spain. Nucleic acid was either cDNA or gDNA, and it came from T cells, B-cell-depleted T cells, or PBMCs.

In the source study's methods: Reference gene primer amplification gave nucleated cell count estimates. The method was immunoSEQ multiplex PCR; TCRdb's version includes in-frame clones alone and lacks a portion of them. From that table come the V and J calls and clone size; the DNA was used to work out D and trimming. The repertoire consists of approximately 300,000 clones, with 87% occurring once and the leading ten covering approximately 2.2%. Trimming stripped 2 bases from V and 4 bases from J, with 9 bases between. This CDR3 spans 14 amino acids. The germline gives CDR1 SNHLY, CDR2 FYNNEI. The sequenced material came from peripheral blood. This TCR came from a young man with active or convalescent COVID-19. V and J are TRBV2 and TRBJ1-3; no definite D call. Here the CDR3 reads CASSEPRGGNTIYF. CDR3 nucleotide sequence: TGTGCCAGCAGTGAACCCAGAGGAGGAAACACCATATATTTT.